This record covers a single T cell receptor (beta chain). Its antigen remains unknown. The sample belongs to a study of cytomegalovirus exposure and HLA in healthy donors. V was clipped by 2 bases and J by 4 bases, with 11 bases between them. This CDR3 region has 15 residues. Germline loops: CDR1 MNHEY, CDR2 SVGAGI. The protocol was immunoSEQ multiplex PCR, while the TCRdb copy is restricted to in-frame clones and leaves out a portion. This sample carries 150,000 or so clones, about nine tenths of them seen once, and the ten largest clones take roughly 6.7%. Findings and caveats of the study: Associated with cytomegalovirus, according to the listing, were 150 to 200 TCR beta chains. A later analysis found first-cohort TCR clusters tended to co-occur in the 90 to 150 validation repertoires. In vitro assays verified that three CMV-associated chains recognized CMV antigens specifically.

The sequenced sample was PBMCs. The receptor comes from a woman in her twenties or thirties in good health and CMV-seropositive. This chain links TRBV6-5 with TRBJ2-2, with D possibly TRBD1 on 6 matching bases. CDR3 DNA sequence: TGTGCCAGCAGTTACCAGGGGCTTGGCACCGGGGAGCTGTTTTTT. This gives the protein CASSYQGLGTGELFF.